The T cell receptor (beta chain) under discussion was sequenced for a study of tumor-infiltrating lymphocytes in primary liver carcinoma (TCRdb year 2017). For the study in its entirety: Hepatocellular carcinoma (four) or combined HCC and intrahepatic cholangiocarcinoma (one) was present in the five patients, who were three men and two women aged 30 to 69 years. The five patients had tumors staged T1-T3 N0M0, with maximum diameters ranging from roughly 4.2 to 11 cm. Each sample produced about 3.5 to 7.13 million productive TCRbeta reads, and read depth showed no significant difference between tissue types. For each liver tumor, the study sampled five regions along with adjacent normal tissue and blood, and applied TCRbeta repertoire sequencing, expression microarrays and whole-exome sequencing. A total of approximately 35 specimens from 5 patients, comprising approximately 25 tumor regions, 5 adjacent noncancerous liver tissues and 5 peripheral blood samples, were covered by TCRbeta repertoire sequencing. To link TCRbeta repertoire diversity with the local molecular phenotype, the roughly 27 tumor region samples were profiled using Agilent mRNA microarrays. Technical replicate repertoires showed high reproducibility, with mean shared-clone rates roughly 0.87 and correlation coefficients above 0.98. What the research found in general, with its limitations: Since the samples were bulk and unsorted, there was no way to compare CD4+ and CD8+ T cell repertoires. Only roughly 7-25% of top clones appeared in all five regions of a tumor, which suggests that tumor-infiltrating T cells are spatially heterogeneous. A significantly larger repertoire fraction was made up by the top 250 clones in tumors than in blood (p = 0.039). With just a few patients in the study, the authors point out that the findings should be validated in a larger study. Repertoire overlap was higher between tumor regions (mean around 36%) than tumor-adjacent (17%) or tumor-blood (14%) pairs, consistent with antigen-driven expansion. Because sequencing covered only the TCR beta chain and unpaired alpha chains were not captured, true repertoire diversity is likely underestimated.

A constant-region primer and ProtoScript II reverse transcriptase were used to reverse-transcribe TCRbeta-specific cDNA from approximately 550 ng total RNA. Three nested multiplex PCR rounds, following a slightly modified ARM-PCR procedure, were used to build the TCRbeta libraries. The first two PCR rounds used multiplex TRBV1-TRBV30 forward primers with a Cbeta reverse primer, each for 10 cycles. Sample barcodes and Illumina adapters were added in a final 25-cycle PCR using Deep VentR polymerase. Before sequencing, amplicons of 200-500 bp were gel-purified using a QIAquick gel extraction kit. TCRbeta amplicons were sequenced on an Illumina HiSeq 2500 with 250-bp paired-end reads. The published analysis was carried out like this. Quality trimming of reads was performed with Trimmomatic v0.33, and paired reads were merged with FLASH v1.2.11 so that full CDR3 sequences could be recovered. V, D and J germline segments were assigned to the rearranged TCRbeta sequences by MiGEC v1.2.1b. Clonotype statistics and Shannon-Wiener diversity indices were calculated with VDJtools v1.0.0. To cut down on sampling bias, every analysis after diversity analysis relied on just the 250 most abundant clonotypes from each sample. TCRdb trimmed the raw reads at Q25, called clones with MiXCR and kept productive beta chains. Each entry is one CDR3 protein sequence, shown with its most common DNA and genes. The V and J calls follow TCRdb's processing rather than the paper's. In this sample the table shows 99,000 or so distinct CDR3 sequences, 82% of which occur a single time. Together, the top ten hold under 25% of the sample.

Without any cell sorting, total RNA and DNA were extracted together from approximately 20-30 mg of bulk tissue using the AllPrep DNA/RNA mini kit. Four to six patients with histopathologically diagnosed primary liver carcinoma underwent surgical resection in China between late 2015 and early 2016. At the time of sampling, the patients were treatment-naive and had chronic HBV infection. Each tumor was sampled at five spatially separated regions: the tumor centre plus the superior, inferior, left-lateral and right-lateral poles. Histology showed that every tumor sample contained more than 85% viable tumor cells. Fresh tumor and adjacent tissue pieces were bisected; one half was stored in RNAlater at -80°C, the other sent for histology. CDR1 and CDR2, per the germline V gene, are MDHEN and SYDVKM. From its cysteine to its phenylalanine, the CDR3 spans 14 amino acids. Only the CDR3 region is kept as DNA, spanning 42 bases read in frame from base 1. V gives up 3 bases and J gives up 8 bases, and the segment between their germline ends measures 16 bases.

In regard to this clonotype: Its antigen is still unknown. A read error may explain this, as a much larger clone is one base away.

The rearranged chain carries TRBV28 and TRBJ2-5; the D segment cannot be called with confidence. This clonotype originated in a middle-aged man with primary liver carcinoma and hepatitis B virus infection. Material: liver tumor tissue from sampling region 3. According to the study, the label for this sample's cell subset or site signals: tumor region T3, left-lateral pole. The DNA sequence is as follows: TGTGCCAGCAGTTTTATAGAGTTGGGTCATACCCAGTACTTC. Its protein reads: CASSFIELGHTQYF.